This TCR beta chain is from a study of blood T cell repertoires in COVID-19 (dated by TCRdb to between 2020 and 2021). Background on the whole study: The collaborator samples originated in the United States, Italy and Spain and spanned the acute and convalescent phases of COVID-19. The samples were drawn from the first 160 participants of the ongoing ImmuneRACE study and from 1,254 subjects provided by 6 global collaborators. The prospective study material was composed of cDNA or gDNA derived from T cells, B-cell-depleted T cells, or PBMCs. HLA class I and class II types, where available, came from metadata supplied by the sample provider rather than from assay-based typing. The repertoires were released in a freely available public database meant as a resource for research on the immune response to SARS-CoV-2. Nearly every sample came with metadata listing a de-identified subject ID, COVID-19 status, age in years and sex. The dataset comprised deeply sampled blood TCRbeta repertoires from subjects exposed to, actively infected with, or recovered from COVID-19. The paper as a whole reports these results and caveats: How much clinical and demographic metadata was included differed by source and by participant, and the metadata was provided uncurated.

About this clone: Its recognized antigen is unknown. Per-base quality was not reported, and no clone a single base away is much larger than it.

Ends trimmed: V by 8 bases, J by 5 bases; bases unmatched to a gene: 3. Spanning cysteine to phenylalanine, the CDR3 consists of 13 amino acids. Only the CDR3 DNA is retained, 39 bases long and in frame from the first base. CDR1 and CDR2 are drawn from the germline V gene: KGHDR, SFDVKD. TCRbeta CDR3 regions were amplified from genomic DNA by means of the immunoSEQ Assay, a bias-controlled multiplex PCR. Per the source publication's procedure: The number of nucleated cells in each sample was estimated from the amplification of reference gene primers within the assay. To quantify the absolute abundance of each unique TCRbeta CDR3 rearrangement, sequence reads were collapsed and filtered. For each sample, productive Simpson clonality was calculated as the square root of Simpson's diversity index across productive rearrangements. This is the immuneACCESS table as TCRdb keeps it, with only in-frame sequences that have V and J called. A part of the clones is gone; compared with another copy, unresolved V genes explain less than half, and the rest is unexplained. For V, J and clone size, that table is used; D and trimming come from the DNA. Within this sample are about 170,000 clones, with 65% to 90% of them counted one time only. The top ten clonotypes cover about 7.7% of the sample.

One collaborating source in Seattle enrolled patients during active infection and followed them longitudinally through the course of disease. Each collaborating institution followed its own protocols to collect whole blood in K2EDTA tubes. For TCRbeta analysis, collaborator samples were shipped as frozen whole blood, as isolated PBMCs, or as DNA extracted from either sample type. The sequencing input was peripheral blood. This clonotype was sampled from a woman between 40 and 50 years old with COVID-19, enrolled during active disease. The sequence joins TRBV24-1 to TRBJ2-1; TRBD2 fits 9 bases in the junction. The sequenced DNA: TGTGCCACCACGGCGGGGGGGGACAATGAGCAGTTCTTC. Translated, it gives CATTAGGDNEQFF.